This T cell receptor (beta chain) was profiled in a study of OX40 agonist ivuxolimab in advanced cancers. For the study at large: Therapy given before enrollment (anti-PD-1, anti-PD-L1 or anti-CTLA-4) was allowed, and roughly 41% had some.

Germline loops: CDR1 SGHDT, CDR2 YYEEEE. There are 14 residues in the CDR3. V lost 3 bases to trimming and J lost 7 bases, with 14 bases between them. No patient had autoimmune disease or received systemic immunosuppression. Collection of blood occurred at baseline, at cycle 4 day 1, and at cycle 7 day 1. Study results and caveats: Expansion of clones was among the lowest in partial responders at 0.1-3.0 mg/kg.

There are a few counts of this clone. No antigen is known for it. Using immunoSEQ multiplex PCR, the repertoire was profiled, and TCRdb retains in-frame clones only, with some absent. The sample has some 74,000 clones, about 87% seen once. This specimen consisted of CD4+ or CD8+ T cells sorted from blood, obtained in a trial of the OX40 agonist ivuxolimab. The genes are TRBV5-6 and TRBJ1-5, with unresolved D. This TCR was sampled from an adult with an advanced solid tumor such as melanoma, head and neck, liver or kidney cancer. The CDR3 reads CASSSTEHHQPQHF. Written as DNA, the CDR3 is TGTGCCAGCAGCTCAACTGAACACCACCAGCCCCAGCATTTT.